The 10 T cell receptor beta chains listed next were all sequenced from one sample in a study of T cells in Graves' hyperthyroidism and ophthalmopathy. TCR beta CDR3 sequences were amplified from RNA transcripts. An initial round of RT-PCR targeting the TCR CDR3 relied on the HTBI primer set. TCRdb processed the multiplex PCR reads anew with MiXCR; each CDR3 protein has one entry. The data show 150,000 or so distinct CDR3 sequences, around 20% seen once. The material sequenced was blood. These receptors were obtained from a woman aged 50 to 65 with Graves' hyperthyroidism that later progressed to Graves' ophthalmopathy.

The rearrangement links TRBV28 to TRBJ2-7; possibly TRBD1 for D (6 bases). V was clipped by 4 bases and J by 3 bases, with 10 bases between them. Germline CDR1 is MDHEN and CDR2 is SYDVKM. The CDR3 contains 13 residues. CDR3 amino acids: CASSSLDSYEQYF. For the CDR3, the DNA is TGTGCCAGCAGTTCACTGGACAGCTACGAGCAGTACTTC.

The genes are TRBV30 and TRBJ2-1; D call uncertain. The CDR3 totals 12 residues. Germline CDR1 GTSNPN, CDR2 SVGIG (reference sequence). Trimming shortened V by 1 base and J by 7 bases, and 8 bases separated the two germline ends. DNA for the CDR3: TGTGCCTGGAGTGCGAATGGTAATGAGCAGTTCTTC. It is translated as CAWSANGNEQFF.

The chain uses TRBV4-3 and TRBJ2-7, with 8 bases fitting TRBD1. Per germline, CDR1 LGHNA and CDR2 YSLEER. The V gene end was trimmed by 3 bases and the J gene end by 10 bases; junction bases not matched to a gene: 8. The CDR3 loop spans 13 amino acids. The CDR3 region has the DNA TGCGCCAGCAGCCATAGGACAGGGCGTGAACAGTACTTC. Amino acids: CASSHRTGREQYF.

V usage is TRBV7-9 and J usage is TRBJ2-3; D is ambiguous. The CDR3 sequence is 15 residues long. Trimming pared 5 bases from V and 4 bases from J, leaving 16 bases between. The germline gives CDR1 SEHNR, CDR2 FQNEAQ (reference sequence). DNA for the CDR3: TGTGCCAGCAGCCCGTCGGCTCCAAGGCCAGATACGCAGTATTTT. It yields the protein CASSPSAPRPDTQYF. Full variable domain (remainder filled in from reference TRBV7-9 and TRBJ2-3): DTGVSQNPRHKITKRGQNVTFRCDPISEHNRLYWYRQTLGQGPEFLTYFQNEAQLEKSRLLSDRFSAERPKGSFSTLEIQRTEQGDSAMYLCASSPSAPRPDTQYFGPGTRLTVL.

About this clonotype: This may be a read error: a much more frequent sequence differs by one nucleotide. The CDR3 region is CSPHGGEQFF. DNA of the CDR3: TGCAGCCCCCACGGGGGGGAGCAGTTCTTC. The chain uses TRBV20-1 and TRBJ2-1; TRBD2 agrees at 7 bases. This CDR3 spans 10 amino acids. Germline CDR1 and CDR2: DFQATT and SNEGSKA (reference sequence).

This chain uses TRBV20-1 with TRBJ1-3; D not certain. V was cut by 2 bases and J by 3 bases, with 11 bases left in between. The CDR3 extends over 14 amino acids. The V gene's germline CDR1 is DFQATT and CDR2 SNEGSKA (reference sequence). DNA of the CDR3: TGCAGTGCTAGAAGGGAACTAGGTGGAAACACCATATATTTT. It encodes CSARRELGGNTIYF.

This clonotype was observed a few times. This rearrangement joins TRBV11-2 to TRBJ1-6, with D perhaps matching TRBD1 (5 bases). The germline gives CDR1 SGHAT, CDR2 FQNNGV. The CDR3 extends over 15 amino acids. Between the trimmed V and J ends, which lost 7 bases and 7 bases, there was a span of 17 bases. In DNA form, the CDR3 reads TGTGCCAGCACTCGTCACGGGGAGGGGAATTCACCCCTCCACTTT. Its translation is CASTRHGEGNSPLHF.

V usage is TRBV10-3 and J usage is TRBJ2-3; D gene unclear. In germline, CDR1 is ENHRY, CDR2 SYGVKD. The CDR3 totals 13 residues. V lost 3 bases, J lost 0 bases, and 4 bases lay in between. The CDR3 DNA reads as TGTGCCATCAGTGACCCTAGCACAGATACGCAGTATTTT. It yields the protein CAISDPSTDTQYF.

J is TRBJ1-1 and V is TRBV6-1; maybe TRBD1 (5 bases). The CDR3 is made up of 13 amino acids. CDR1 MNHNS and CDR2 SASEGT come from the germline V gene. V lost 4 bases to trimming and J lost 6 bases, with 12 bases between them. This CDR3 reads CASSALGGPEAFF. Written as DNA, the CDR3 is TGTGCCAGCAGTGCCCTTGGGGGACCTGAAGCTTTCTTT.

This chain joins TRBV10-1 and TRBJ2-7, with 9 bases lining up with TRBD2. There are 14 residues in the CDR3. Unmatched junction bases numbered 3, after V lost 4 bases and J lost 2 bases. Germline CDR1 is WNHNN and CDR2 is SYGVQD (reference sequence). In nucleotides, the CDR3 is TGCGCCAGCAGTGCTAGCGGGACAGCCTACGAGCAGTACTTC. Translation gives CASSASGTAYEQYF.